These 27 T cell receptor beta chains were sequenced from one sample in a study of cytomegalovirus exposure and HLA in healthy donors. 60 Vbeta and 13 Jbeta primers were used in PCR. The assay was immunoSEQ multiplex PCR, and TCRdb's table has in-frame clones only and misses some. The table records some 180,000 clones, around three quarters of them present only once. Sequenced input: PBMCs. The receptor set was obtained from a woman in her thirties in good health and CMV-seronegative.

V is TRBV15 and J is TRBJ1-5; D ambiguous. The CDR3 is 15 amino acids. The ends were cut back, 2 bases at V and 4 bases at J, with 12 bases in the middle. CDR1 is LNHNV, CDR2 YYDKDF, per germline (reference sequence). The CDR3 reads CATSRSGRENQPQHF. CDR3 sequence (DNA): TGTGCCACCAGCAGATCCGGACGGGAAAATCAGCCCCAGCATTTT.

This clone was seen a handful of times. This chain uses TRBV2 with TRBJ2-2; the match to TRBD2 covers 14 bases. Looked up from germline, CDR1 is SNHLY and CDR2 is FYNNEI. This CDR3 region has 16 residues. The V and J ends lost 7 bases and 7 bases, in that order; junction bases with no gene match: 8. The CDR3: CASTETSGRANGELFF. The CDR3 bases are TGTGCCAGCACCGAGACTAGCGGGAGGGCGAACGGGGAGCTGTTTTTT.

This clone was seen once. The chain employs TRBV5-4 and TRBJ1-4, with D perhaps matching TRBD1 (5 bases). The V gene lost 6 bases and the J gene lost 2 bases, with 11 bases spanning the gap. Germline CDR1 and CDR2: SGHNT and YYREEE (reference sequence). There are 14 residues in the CDR3. DNA of the CDR3: TGTGCCAGCACCTCGGGGGGGACTAATGAAAAACTGTTTTTT. Translating it yields CASTSGGTNEKLFF. Supplemented by reference TRBV5-4 and TRBJ1-4, the full variable domain reads ETGVTQSPTHLIKTRGQQVTLRCSSQSGHNTVSWYQQALGQGPQFIFQYYREEENGRGNFPPRFSGLQFPNYSSELNVNALELDDSALYLCASTSGGTNEKLFFGSGTQLSVL.

The chain carries TRBV11-2 and TRBJ1-1, with D uncertain. Trimming pared 2 bases from V and 0 bases from J, leaving 10 bases between. Germline V lookup: CDR1 SGHAT, CDR2 FQNNGV. This CDR3 is built from 15 residues. The CDR3 reads CASSLLRGVNTEAFF. CDR3 DNA: TGTGCCAGCAGCTTACTGCGGGGAGTGAACACTGAAGCTTTCTTT.

V is TRBV4-3 and J is TRBJ2-1, with 7 bases matching TRBD2. Germline CDR1 reads LGHNA; CDR2 reads YSLEER. The CDR3 runs 16 residues. Trimming removed 0 bases from V and 4 bases from J; junction bases left unmatched: 6. CDR3 nucleotides: TGCGCCAGCAGCCAAGATTGGAGCGGGAAGTACAATGAGCAGTTCTTC. It encodes CASSQDWSGKYNEQFF.

The chain recombines TRBV5-1 with TRBJ2-7, with D tentatively TRBD2 (7 bases). The CDR3 runs to 14 residues. From germline, CDR1 is SGHRS and CDR2 YFSETQ. Trimming cost V 4 bases and J 5 bases, with 16 bases left between them. CDR3 DNA sequence: TGCGCCAGCAGCCTGGGAGGGGGGGCAAACGAGCAGTACTTC. This translates into CASSLGGGANEQYF.

This chain connects TRBV5-6 to TRBJ2-1; perhaps TRBD1 as D (5 bases). The CDR3 length is 12 residues. The germline V gene encodes CDR1 SGHDT and CDR2 YYEEEE. V was pared by 3 bases and J by 9 bases, with 10 bases between. CDR3 bases: TGTGCCAGCAGCTCGAGACAGCCTGAGCAGTTCTTC. Protein: CASSSRQPEQFF.

This clone appeared a few times. V is TRBV30 and J is TRBJ2-2; TRBD2 is a possible D gene (6 bases). Trimming pared 3 bases from V and 1 base from J, leaving 12 bases between. The CDR3 loop spans 15 amino acids. Germline CDR1 reads GTSNPN; CDR2 reads SVGIG (reference sequence). CDR3 protein: CAWRGGRKNTGELFF. The CDR3, as DNA: TGTGCCTGGAGGGGGGGACGGAAGAACACCGGGGAGCTGTTTTTT.

This clone was picked up a small number of times. The chain uses TRBV18 and TRBJ2-2, with D possibly TRBD1 on 6 matching bases. This CDR3 contains 16 residues. Trimming cost V 1 base and J 1 base, with 10 bases left between them. CDR1 KGHSH and CDR2 LQKENI come from the germline V gene. CDR3 DNA: TGTGCCAGCTCACCACGGGCAGGGGTGAACACCGGGGAGCTGTTTTTT. It is translated as CASSPRAGVNTGELFF.

The chain recombines TRBV6-4 with TRBJ2-7, with 10 bases matching TRBD2. The CDR3 consists of 14 residues. Trimming cost V 7 bases and J 3 bases; bases outside gene matches: 6. CDR1 is MRHNA, CDR2 SNTAGT, per germline. CDR3 DNA sequence: TGTGCCAGCATTGAGCGGGGGGGATACTACGAGCAGTACTTC. Protein sequence: CASIERGGYYEQYF.

This chain links TRBV9 with TRBJ2-1; the D is unclear. The ends were cut back, 3 bases at V and 9 bases at J, with 10 bases in the middle. Germline CDR1 reads SGDLS; CDR2 reads YYNGEE. CDR3 length: 12 residues. The CDR3 loop is CASSETYGEQFF. CDR3 coding DNA: TGTGCCAGCAGCGAAACCTACGGTGAGCAGTTCTTC.

This clone has more than one count but fewer than ten. The chain employs TRBV7-8 and TRBJ1-1; 10 bases map to TRBD1. The V segment lost 5 bases and the J segment 4 bases; nucleotides outside the gene matches: 16. This CDR3 region has 18 residues. CDR1 is SGHVS, CDR2 FQNEAQ, per germline. CDR3 amino acids: CASSPRGQGEVSFTEAFF. CDR3 nucleotides: TGTGCCAGCAGCCCACGCGGACAGGGGGAGGTGTCGTTCACTGAAGCTTTCTTT.

This clone was seen just once. The chain carries TRBV6-1 and TRBJ2-5; a weak D match, TRBD2 (5 bases). Per the germline V gene, CDR1 is MNHNS and CDR2 is SASEGT. This CDR3 has 13 residues. The V end lost 3 bases, the J end lost 11 bases, and 16 bases lay between the germline ends. The CDR3 protein is CASSEPVLWEQYF. In DNA, the CDR3 is TGTGCCAGCAGTGAGCCAGTCCTCTGGGAGCAGTACTTC.

By share of the sample, this clone is medium-sized. The rearrangement uses TRBV2 and TRBJ1-2, with TRBD1 matching over 7 bases. Germline trimming cut 3 bases from V and 4 bases from J; bases unmatched to any gene: 8. CDR3 length: 15 residues. Germline V gene data show CDR1 as SNHLY and CDR2 as FYNNEI. The CDR3 coding sequence is TGTGCCAGCAGTGAGATGGGGACAGACGCCTATGGCTACACCTTC. This encodes CASSEMGTDAYGYTF.

Only a few counts were recorded for this clone. The chain carries TRBV2 and TRBJ2-5, with TRBD2 matching over 11 bases. The germline V gene encodes CDR1 SNHLY and CDR2 FYNNEI. J lost 5 bases, V lost 4 bases, and 9 bases had no gene match. This CDR3 is 16 amino acids long. The DNA for the CDR3 is TGTGCCAGCAGTGGAGCTAGACTAGCGGGACTCGAGACCCAGTACTTC. Amino acid sequence: CASSGARLAGLETQYF.

This clone appeared a few times. The chain couples TRBV4-2 to TRBJ2-3, with 8 bases matching TRBD2. The CDR3 has 16 amino acids. Germline loops: CDR1 LGHNA, CDR2 YNFKEQ. After removal of 1 base from V and 0 bases from J, the junction contained 3 bases not matched to a gene. CDR3 sequence: CASSQGQRGSTDTQYF. The CDR3 bases are TGTGCCAGCAGCCAAGGGCAGCGGGGGAGCACAGATACGCAGTATTTT.

This clone turned up a few times. The rearrangement links TRBV30 to TRBJ1-2; no firm D call. CDR3 length: 13 residues. V lost 7 bases and J 6 bases, leaving 18 bases between the germline ends. The germline V gene has CDR1 GTSNPN and CDR2 SVGIG (reference sequence). This CDR3 is CALNAGPGNGYTF. The CDR3 bases are TGTGCCTTAAACGCGGGTCCTGGAAATGGCTACACCTTC. The variable domain in full, with the rest retrieved from reference TRBV30 and TRBJ1-2, is SQTIHQWPATLVQPVGSPLSLECTVEGTSNPNLYWYRQAAGRGLQLLFYSVGIGQISSEVPQNLSASRPQDRQFILSSKKLLLSDSGFYLCALNAGPGNGYTFGSGTRLTVV.

The chain is built from TRBV7-3 and TRBJ2-4; weak D call: TRBD1 (5 bases). CDR1 is SGHTA and CDR2 is FQGTGA in the germline V gene. Trimming took off 2 bases at V and 5 bases at J, with 10 bases between the two ends. CDR3 length: 14 residues. The CDR3 here is CASSLQGYENIQYF. For the CDR3, the DNA is TGTGCCAGCAGCTTACAGGGATACGAAAACATTCAGTACTTC. Filled out from reference TRBV7-3 and TRBJ2-4, the complete variable domain reads GAGVSQTPSNKVTEKGKYVELRCDPISGHTALYWYRQSLGQGPEFLIYFQGTGAADDSGLPNDRFFAVRPEGSVSTLKIQRTERGDSAVYLCASSLQGYENIQYFGAGTRLSVL.

The chain is built from TRBV27 and TRBJ2-7, with 7 positions matching TRBD2. V trimming: 4 bases; J trimming: 0 bases; junction bases outside the gene matches: 9. Germline V lookup: CDR1 MNHEY, CDR2 SMNVEV (reference sequence). The CDR3 is 16 amino acids. The CDR3 here is CASSSVGGSDSYEQYF. The CDR3, as DNA: TGTGCCAGCAGTTCCGTTGGCGGGAGCGACTCCTACGAGCAGTACTTC.

This rearrangement joins TRBV15 to TRBJ1-1, with D perhaps matching TRBD1 (5 bases). The CDR3 length is 15 residues. V lost 0 bases to trimming and J lost 5 bases, with 13 bases between them. Per germline, CDR1 LNHNV and CDR2 YYDKDF (reference sequence). The CDR3 loop is CATSREGRVGTEAFF. CDR3 DNA sequence: TGTGCCACCAGCAGAGAGGGCAGGGTTGGTACTGAAGCTTTCTTT. The entire variable domain, with the rest obtained from reference TRBV15 and TRBJ1-1, is as follows: DAMVIQNPRYQVTQFGKPVTLSCSQTLNHNVMYWYQQKSSQAPKLLFHYYDKDFNNEADTPDNFQSRRPNTSFCFLDIRSPGLGDTAMYLCATSREGRVGTEAFFGQGTRLTVV.

In this sample, this clone turned up a few times. The chain combines TRBV2 with TRBJ1-2; 7 bases agree with TRBD1. The germline CDR1 and CDR2 sequences are SNHLY and FYNNEI. The CDR3 has 13 amino acids. Trimming cost V 8 bases and J 4 bases; bases outside gene matches: 7. CDR3 bases: TGTGCCAGCGAACAACAGGGGTCCTATGGCTACACCTTC. The encoded protein is CASEQQGSYGYTF. The complete variable domain, with remaining parts taken from reference TRBV2 and TRBJ1-2, reads EPEVTQTPSHQVTQMGQEVILRCVPISNHLYFYWYRQILGQKVEFLVSFYNNEISEKSEIFDDQFSVERPDGSNFTLKIRSTKLEDSAMYFCASEQQGSYGYTFGSGTRLTVV.

The rearrangement joins TRBV5-4 to TRBJ2-5, with no clear D. This CDR3 has 14 residues. V lost 0 bases and J 1 base, leaving 7 bases between the germline ends. The V gene's germline CDR1 is SGHNT and CDR2 YYREEE (reference sequence). The CDR3 coding sequence is TGTGCCAGCAGCTTGGATAACAGCCAAGAGACCCAGTACTTC. Amino acid sequence: CASSLDNSQETQYF.

The genes are TRBV15 and TRBJ2-1, with TRBD1 identical over 9 bases. Unmatched junction bases numbered 7, after V lost 0 bases and J lost 7 bases. There are 16 residues in the CDR3. Germline CDR1 reads LNHNV; CDR2 reads YYDKDF (reference sequence). The CDR3 DNA sequence: TGTGCCACCAGCAGAGATGGGACAGGGAAAAGGAATGAGCAGTTCTTC. This gives the protein CATSRDGTGKRNEQFF.

The chain combines TRBV7-2 with TRBJ2-1; 9 bases align to TRBD1. This CDR3 region has 16 residues. The V gene's germline CDR1 is SGHTA and CDR2 FQGNSA. J was trimmed by 4 bases and V by 3 bases; bases with no gene match: 7. CDR3 amino acids: CASSFSAGTGYNEQFF. CDR3 nucleotide sequence: TGTGCCAGCAGCTTCAGCGCCGGGACAGGGTACAATGAGCAGTTCTTC.

The chain carries TRBV27 and TRBJ2-7, with 12 bases aligning to TRBD2. Germline-derived CDR1 and CDR2 are MNHEY and SMNVEV (reference sequence). J gave up 7 bases and V 2 bases, and 3 bases lay outside the gene matches. The CDR3 spans 14 residues. CDR3: CASSLRLAGGEQYF. The CDR3 region has the DNA TGTGCCAGCAGTTTACGGCTAGCGGGGGGGGAGCAGTACTTC.

This chain uses TRBV10-3 with TRBJ2-7, with 7 bases aligning to TRBD2. The CDR3 has 14 amino acids. V dropped 6 bases and J dropped 6; count of bases not matched to a gene: 11. Germline loops: CDR1 ENHRY, CDR2 SYGVKD. CDR3 protein: CAISHVAGVLEQYF. As DNA, the CDR3 is TGTGCCATCAGCCACGTGGCGGGAGTGCTCGAGCAGTACTTC.

The V gene is TRBV6-1, the J gene TRBJ2-7, with 14 bases lining up with TRBD2. Trimming took 3 bases from V and 3 from J; bases not matched to a gene: 1. From germline, CDR1 is MNHNS and CDR2 SASEGT. This CDR3 has 15 amino acids. The CDR3 nucleotides are TGTGCCAGCAGTGATGGACTAGCGGGGGGCTACGAGCAGTACTTC. This sequence encodes CASSDGLAGGYEQYF.